A single sample is the source of the 28 T cell receptor beta chains below, sequenced in a study of cytomegalovirus exposure and HLA in healthy donors. Both 60 Vbeta primers and 13 Jbeta primers went into the PCR. TCRdb keeps only in-frame clones here, not all; method: immunoSEQ multiplex PCR. Its clone listing holds about 170,000 clones. The material sequenced was PBMCs. These receptors were obtained from a woman aged 55-69 years in good health and CMV-seronegative.

V and J are TRBV6-5 and TRBJ2-2; 8 bases fit TRBD2. The J segment lost 6 bases and the V segment lost 6 bases, leaving 3 bases of the junction unmatched. Germline V gives CDR1 MNHEY, CDR2 SVGAGI. This CDR3 has 13 residues. CDR3 sequence: CASSGRGAGELFF. The CDR3 coding sequence is TGTGCCAGCAGCGGGAGGGGGGCCGGGGAGCTGTTTTTT.

This chain connects TRBV19 to TRBJ2-3; 7 nucleotides match TRBD2. J was trimmed by 2 bases and V by 3 bases; bases with no gene match: 5. The germline CDR1 and CDR2 sequences are LNHDA and SQIVND (reference sequence). This CDR3 comprises 15 residues. Here the CDR3 reads CASSMTGGYTDTQYF. In nucleotides, the CDR3 is TGTGCCAGTAGTATGACGGGGGGTTACACAGATACGCAGTATTTT.

The V call is TRBV27, the J call TRBJ2-7, with 10 bases that match TRBD1. This CDR3 is built from 13 residues. Germline V gene data show CDR1 as MNHEY and CDR2 as SMNVEV (reference sequence). V lost 6 bases and J lost 3; bases outside the gene matches: 2. CDR3 sequence reads: CASRRTGGYEQYF. The CDR3 coding sequence is TGTGCCAGCAGGCGGACAGGGGGCTACGAGCAGTACTTC.

J is TRBJ2-1 and V is TRBV6-5; 8 bases agree with TRBD1. The CDR3 length is 16 residues. J lost 10 bases, V lost 0 bases, and 11 bases had no gene match. CDR1 and CDR2 from the germline V gene are MNHEY and SVGAGI. The CDR3 region has the DNA TGTGCCAGCAGTTACTCACGTCAGGGGGGACAGGCCGAGCAGTTCTTC. Protein product: CASSYSRQGGQAEQFF.

The chain links TRBV10-1 to TRBJ1-1; 9 nucleotides align to TRBD1. CDR1 and CDR2 (germline): WNHNN, SYGVQD (reference sequence). Trimming took 5 bases from V and 5 from J; bases not matched to a gene: 3. The CDR3 is 13 amino acids. The CDR3 loop reads CASSSDRGTEAFF. The DNA of the CDR3 is TGCGCCAGCAGTTCGGACAGGGGAACTGAAGCTTTCTTT.

The chain has TRBV2 and TRBJ1-2; 11 bases line up with TRBD1. V shed 6 bases and J 6 bases; nucleotides not matched to a gene: 9. The CDR3 runs to 15 residues. Germline values: CDR1 SNHLY, CDR2 FYNNEI. DNA of the CDR3: TGTGCCAGCAGGGCACGGACAGGGGGCCAGAATGGCTACACCTTC. It codes for CASRARTGGQNGYTF.

The chain is built from TRBV7-3 and TRBJ1-6; 9 nucleotides line up with TRBD1. The CDR3 is 15 residues long. Trimming at V came to 4 bases and at J to 6 bases, leaving 4 bases not matched to a gene. Germline loops: CDR1 SGHTA, CDR2 FQGTGA. The CDR3 here is CASSSGTGINSPLHF. The CDR3, as DNA: TGTGCCAGCAGCTCCGGGACAGGGATTAATTCACCCCTCCACTTT. Looking up the rest from reference TRBV7-3 and TRBJ1-6 gives the full variable domain: GAGVSQTPSNKVTEKGKYVELRCDPISGHTALYWYRQSLGQGPEFLIYFQGTGAADDSGLPNDRFFAVRPEGSVSTLKIQRTERGDSAVYLCASSSGTGINSPLHFGNGTRLTVT.

To note about this clone: Within the sample, other DNA sequences also encode this same CDR3. V usage is TRBV7-3 and J usage is TRBJ2-7; 10 bases line up with TRBD1. The CDR3 has 14 residues. From germline, CDR1 is SGHTA and CDR2 FQGTGA. Trimming took 6 bases from V and 2 from J; bases not matched to a gene: 4. CDR3 sequence (DNA): TGTGCCAGCAGTTCTGGACAGGGGGCCTACGAGCAGTACTTC. It specifies CASSSGQGAYEQYF. The whole variable domain, filled in from reference TRBV7-3 and TRBJ2-7, reads GAGVSQTPSNKVTEKGKYVELRCDPISGHTALYWYRQSLGQGPEFLIYFQGTGAADDSGLPNDRFFAVRPEGSVSTLKIQRTERGDSAVYLCASSSGQGAYEQYFGPGTRLTVT.

V is TRBV4-1 and J is TRBJ1-2, with 8 bases lining up with TRBD1. In germline, CDR1 is MGHRA, CDR2 YSYEKL. The V gene end was trimmed by 4 bases and the J gene end by 11 bases; junction bases not matched to a gene: 15. This CDR3 is built from 15 residues. Here the CDR3 reads CASSPQSGDRRGYTF. CDR3 nucleotides: TGCGCCAGCAGCCCACAAAGCGGGGACAGGAGAGGTTACACCTTC.

Notes on this clone: One end of the junction varies from germline; a read error may be responsible. The chain carries TRBV5-4 and TRBJ2-2; possibly TRBD2 for D (6 bases). The CDR3 spans 14 residues. Per germline, CDR1 SGHNT and CDR2 YYREEE (reference sequence). DNA for the CDR3: TGTGCCAGCAGATTGGACTACAACACCGGGGAGCTGTTTTTT. It specifies CASRLDYNTGELFF.

The chain couples TRBV6-4 to TRBJ1-1; D gene ambiguous. V lost 5 bases to trimming and J lost 3 bases, with 10 bases between them. CDR3 length: 13 amino acids. Germline values: CDR1 MRHNA, CDR2 SNTAGT. The CDR3 DNA sequence: TGTGCCAGCAGTAGTTCAGTGGACACTGAAGCTTTCTTT. Its protein product is CASSSSVDTEAFF.

V is TRBV9 and J is TRBJ1-1; D is possibly TRBD1 (5 bases). The CDR3 extends over 14 amino acids. CDR1 is SGDLS, CDR2 YYNGEE, per germline. V shed 4 bases and J shed 4 bases, with 14 bases lying between them. The CDR3 spells CASSSYQGGTEAFF. CDR3 DNA sequence: TGTGCCAGCAGCTCATACCAGGGCGGCACTGAAGCTTTCTTT.

The genes are TRBV5-6 and TRBJ1-6, with 10 bases fitting TRBD1. CDR3 length: 14 residues. From germline, CDR1 is SGHDT and CDR2 YYEEEE. V was clipped by 3 bases and J by 6 bases; unmatched bases: 0. The CDR3 nucleotides are TGTGCCAGCAGCTGGACAGGGGGTAATTCACCCCTCCACTTT. Its translation: CASSWTGGNSPLHF.

The genes are TRBV10-3 and TRBJ2-5, with 13 nucleotides matching TRBD2. CDR1 and CDR2 (germline): ENHRY, SYGVKD. The V gene end was trimmed by 6 bases and the J gene end by 11 bases; junction bases not matched to a gene: 12. The CDR3 contains 15 residues. The DNA of the CDR3 is TGTGCCATCAGCCAACTAGCGGGGGGGATTGGGGAGCAGTACTTC. The encoded protein is CAISQLAGGIGEQYF.

The V gene is TRBV18, the J gene TRBJ2-3; D call uncertain. The V gene lost 2 bases and the J gene lost 2 bases, with 8 bases spanning the gap. This CDR3 has 14 amino acids. CDR1 KGHSH and CDR2 LQKENI come from the germline V gene. This chain's CDR3 is CASSPNGHTDTQYF. The CDR3 DNA is TGTGCCAGCTCACCAAATGGGCACACAGATACGCAGTATTTT.

V gene TRBV5-1 combines with J gene TRBJ2-3, with 8 bases identical to TRBD1. The CDR3 extends over 14 amino acids. CDR1 is SGHRS, CDR2 YFSETQ, per germline. V gave up 4 bases and J gave up 4 bases; unmatched junction bases: 5. CDR3 DNA: TGCGCCAGCAGCCAGGGGGCTAGGGCAGATACGCAGTATTTT. The encoded protein is CASSQGARADTQYF.

This chain connects TRBV10-3 to TRBJ1-6, with D hard to call. Trimming pared 11 bases from V and 4 bases from J, leaving 21 bases between. Germline CDR1 is ENHRY and CDR2 is SYGVKD. The CDR3 is 16 amino acids. The CDR3 reads CAPASKPTQYNSPLHF. CDR3 sequence (DNA): TGTGCCCCCGCGTCCAAACCAACCCAATATAATTCACCCCTCCACTTT.

The chain links TRBV7-6 to TRBJ2-2; TRBD1 agrees at 8 bases. CDR1 and CDR2 (germline): SGHVS, FNYEAQ. Germline trimming cut 5 bases from V and 5 bases from J; bases unmatched to any gene: 13. The CDR3 is 17 amino acids. For the CDR3, the DNA is TGTGCCAGCAGCCGCGGACAGGGAAGGGCTGGTACCGGGGAGCTGTTTTTT. Amino acids: CASSRGQGRAGTGELFF.

The CDR3 DNA follows: TGTGCCAGCAGCTTGGGACAGGGTTTATCAGTTGAAAAACTGTTTTTT. Translating it yields CASSLGQGLSVEKLFF. This chain joins TRBV7-9 and TRBJ1-4; 9 bases fit TRBD1. The length of the CDR3 is 16 residues. J lost 7 bases, V lost 3 bases, and 9 bases had no gene match. Looked up from germline, CDR1 is SEHNR and CDR2 is FQNEAQ (reference sequence).

This sequence joins TRBV7-3 and TRBJ1-1; TRBD1 matches 11 bases. There are 14 residues in the CDR3. Per the germline V gene, CDR1 is SGHTA and CDR2 is FQGTGA. Losses at the gene ends were 6 bases for V and 5 bases for J; bases not matched to a gene: 5. CDR3 bases: TGTGCCAGCAGTAAGGACAGGGGGCTGACTGAAGCTTTCTTT. This translates into CASSKDRGLTEAFF.

The rearrangement uses TRBV4-2 and TRBJ2-3; tentative D call: TRBD2 (5 bases). V lost 8 bases, J lost 4 bases, and 19 bases lay in between. In germline, CDR1 is LGHNA, CDR2 YNFKEQ. CDR3 size: 15 residues. CDR3 nucleotides: TGTGCCAGCTCCCCCGGGGTTACAGACCCAGATACGCAGTATTTT. Translated: CASSPGVTDPDTQYF.

This chain links TRBV7-9 with TRBJ2-4; no definite D call. The CDR3 loop spans 13 amino acids. The germline V gene encodes CDR1 SEHNR and CDR2 FQNEAQ (reference sequence). The V end was cut by 9 bases, the J end by 0 bases, with 9 bases between. The CDR3 loop is CASSPVAKNIQYF. The CDR3 coding sequence is TGTGCCAGTTCCCCCGTAGCCAAAAACATTCAGTACTTC.

The chain is built from TRBV4-2 and TRBJ2-3; D may be TRBD2 (5 bases). The ends were cut back, 4 bases at V and 2 bases at J, with 19 bases in the middle. The CDR3 is 17 amino acids. Germline assignment: CDR1 LGHNA and CDR2 YNFKEQ. CDR3 region: CASSLTGPRRDTDTQYF. The CDR3, as DNA: TGTGCCAGCAGCCTCACCGGGCCCCGACGGGACACAGATACGCAGTATTTT.

This chain uses TRBV7-9 with TRBJ1-5; D unclear. Germline V lookup: CDR1 SEHNR, CDR2 FQNEAQ (reference sequence). This CDR3 is built from 15 residues. The V and J ends lost 5 bases and 0 bases respectively, with 11 bases between them. The DNA for the CDR3 is TGTGCCAGCAGCCATGACACATCTAGCAATCAGCCCCAGCATTTT. Translating gives CASSHDTSSNQPQHF.

This rearrangement joins TRBV2 to TRBJ2-5, with D perhaps matching TRBD1 (6 bases). The CDR3 has 16 residues. CDR1 and CDR2 (germline): SNHLY, FYNNEI. Trimming stripped 7 bases from V and 4 bases from J, with 22 bases between. CDR3 residues: CASTPGAAIPLETQYF. For the CDR3, the DNA is TGTGCCAGCACCCCAGGGGCGGCTATCCCTCTAGAGACCCAGTACTTC.

The rearrangement links TRBV7-2 to TRBJ2-3; 9 bases line up with TRBD2. Trimming at V came to 5 bases and at J to 5 bases, leaving 11 bases not matched to a gene. CDR1 is SGHTA and CDR2 is FQGNSA in the germline V gene. The CDR3 runs to 16 residues. CDR3 loop: CASSQGAGGQGDTQYF. The DNA for the CDR3 is TGTGCCAGCAGCCAGGGAGCGGGAGGCCAAGGAGATACGCAGTATTTT.

Written as DNA, the CDR3 is TGTGCCAGTAGTAAGGGAGGCACAGATACGCAGTATTTT. It translates to CASSKGGTDTQYF. The chain links TRBV19 to TRBJ2-3; tentative D call: TRBD2 (5 bases). Trimming took off 4 bases at V and 1 base at J, with 6 bases between the two ends. This CDR3 has 13 residues. From germline, CDR1 is LNHDA and CDR2 SQIVND (reference sequence). The complete variable domain, with remaining parts taken from reference TRBV19 and TRBJ2-3, reads DGGITQSPKYLFRKEGQNVTLSCEQNLNHDAMYWYRQDPGQGLRLIYYSQIVNDFQKGDIAEGYSVSREKKESFPLTVTSAQKNPTAFYLCASSKGGTDTQYFGPGTRLTVL.

This rearrangement joins TRBV4-2 to TRBJ2-7; D not resolved. Trimming cost V 4 bases and J 9 bases, with 13 bases left between them. The CDR3 runs 12 residues. The V gene's germline CDR1 is LGHNA and CDR2 YNFKEQ. The CDR3 is CASSPNELRQYF. CDR3 bases: TGTGCCAGCAGCCCGAACGAGCTGAGGCAGTACTTC.